The rows below give T cell receptor beta chains drawn from one sample of a study of cytomegalovirus exposure and HLA in healthy donors. The data were produced by immunoSEQ multiplex PCR, yet TCRdb's version contains in-frame clones alone and is incomplete. The table has roughly 120,000 clones, about four fifths seen once. Sequencing input: PBMCs. These receptors all come from a man aged 18 to 30 in good health and CMV-seronegative. The conserved cysteine and the conserved F or W are not part of the CDR3 here. The D gene is left open where the match is weak.

TRBV4-1	.	ASSQVDGVGPQH
TRBV6-5	TRBD1	ASSRDRGGYGYT
TRBV9	.	ASSVQTENTEAF
TRBV2	TRBD1	ASSDSRAGGYEQY
TRBV30	.	AWSPLWGRRDEQF
TRBV21-1	.	ASSTQTEYNEQF
TRBV11-2	TRBD2	ASSYGDSGSTGEQY
TRBV25-1	.	ASRETGMGAYGYT
TRBV28	TRBD1	ASSLAGGNQETQY
TRBV7-6	.	ASSPRGHSTDTQY
TRBV27	.	ASTGDLRGEQF
TRBV18	TRBD1	ASSPGQGDTQY
TRBV19	TRBD2	ASSIRATSGSSETQY
TRBV18	.	ASSQTSTGELF
TRBV20-1	.	SARQNTEAF
TRBV29-1	TRBD1	SVEGQGPSSYEQY
TRBV30	TRBD1	ASRTGANYGYT